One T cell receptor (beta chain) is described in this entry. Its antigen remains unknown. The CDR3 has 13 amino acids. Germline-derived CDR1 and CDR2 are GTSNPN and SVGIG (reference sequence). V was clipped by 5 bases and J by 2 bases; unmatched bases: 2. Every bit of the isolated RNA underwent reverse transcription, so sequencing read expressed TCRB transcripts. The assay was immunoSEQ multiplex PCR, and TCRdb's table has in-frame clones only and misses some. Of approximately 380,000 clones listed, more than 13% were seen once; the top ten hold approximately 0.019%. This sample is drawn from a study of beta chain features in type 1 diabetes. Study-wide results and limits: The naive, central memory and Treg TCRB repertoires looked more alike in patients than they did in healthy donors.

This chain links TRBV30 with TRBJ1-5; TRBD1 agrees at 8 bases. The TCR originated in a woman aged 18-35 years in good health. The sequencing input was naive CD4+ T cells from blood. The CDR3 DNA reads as TGTGCCTGGGAGACAGGGGGCAATCAGCCCCAGCATTTT. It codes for CAWETGGNQPQHF.